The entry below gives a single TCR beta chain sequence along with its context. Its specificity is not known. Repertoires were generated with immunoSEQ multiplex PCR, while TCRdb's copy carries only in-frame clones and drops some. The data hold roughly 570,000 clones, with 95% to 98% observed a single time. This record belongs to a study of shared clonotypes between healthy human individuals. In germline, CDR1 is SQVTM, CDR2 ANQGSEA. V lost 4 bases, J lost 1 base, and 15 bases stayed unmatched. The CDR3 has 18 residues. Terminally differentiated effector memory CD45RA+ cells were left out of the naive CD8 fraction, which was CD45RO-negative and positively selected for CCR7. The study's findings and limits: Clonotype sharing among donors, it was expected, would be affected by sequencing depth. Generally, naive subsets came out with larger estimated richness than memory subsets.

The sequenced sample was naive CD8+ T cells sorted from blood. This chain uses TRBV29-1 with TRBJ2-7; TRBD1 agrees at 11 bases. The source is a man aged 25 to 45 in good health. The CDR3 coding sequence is TGCAGCGTTGCAGGACAGGGGGCGCCTCAAGTAGTTTCCTACGAGCAGTACTTC. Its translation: CSVAGQGAPQVVSYEQYF.